This entry concerns a single T cell receptor beta chain. TCRdb keeps only in-frame clones here, not all; method: immunoSEQ multiplex PCR. The sample has 540,000 or so clones; around 82% are singletons. The source of the sample is a study of shared T cell receptors in the human thymus. CDR1 MDHEN and CDR2 SYDVKM come from the germline V gene. With V trimmed by 3 bases and J by 0 bases, 2 bases remained unmatched. The CDR3 spans 17 residues. These data are also associated with another study on human thymus T cells.

The receptor was derived from a boy less than two years old with a congenital heart defect. What was sequenced was thymocytes. The rearrangement joins TRBV28 to TRBJ2-1; 13 nucleotides align to TRBD2. In nucleotides, the CDR3 is TGTGCCAGCAGTTTTCGGACTAGCGGGAGCTCCTACAATGAGCAGTTCTTC. It encodes CASSFRTSGSSYNEQFF.